These T cell receptor beta chains were read from a single sample in a study of T cell responses to AZD1222 COVID-19 vaccine. Clones were sequenced by immunoSEQ multiplex PCR, and TCRdb holds only the in-frame ones, with some missing. The data contain tens of thousands of clones, nearly 90% of them singletons. Material: peripheral blood, obtained on day 0 of MenACWY control vaccination. The origin of the receptors is an adult in good health. CDR3s leave out the opening cysteine and the closing phenylalanine or tryptophan.

cdr3_aa: ASSKDRGRRNQPQH
v_call: TRBV21-1
j_call: TRBJ1-5

cdr3_aa: ASSQDIKRGYNEQF
v_call: TRBV4-1
j_call: TRBJ2-1

cdr3_aa: ASSTTGGAGGYT
v_call: TRBV9
j_call: TRBJ1-2

cdr3_aa: ASSIASGGYNEQF
v_call: TRBV19
j_call: TRBJ2-1

cdr3_aa: ASSTTGNSPLH
v_call: TRBV19
j_call: TRBJ1-6

cdr3_aa: ASSEATGGSWAF
v_call: TRBV6-1
j_call: TRBJ1-1

cdr3_aa: ASSLRDGNNEQF
v_call: TRBV7-2
j_call: TRBJ2-1

cdr3_aa: ASSQRLAEYEQY
v_call: TRBV14
j_call: TRBJ2-7

cdr3_aa: ATSGAGQGLQETQY
v_call: TRBV24-1
j_call: TRBJ2-5

cdr3_aa: ASSVGTGSQPQH
v_call: TRBV9
j_call: TRBJ1-5

cdr3_aa: AISEPGQGMNTEAF
v_call: TRBV10-3
j_call: TRBJ1-1

cdr3_aa: ASSPYGSRYEQY
v_call: TRBV18
j_call: TRBJ2-7

cdr3_aa: ASSQSSGQNYGYT
v_call: TRBV4-1
j_call: TRBJ1-2

cdr3_aa: ASSRTLAGGYYNEQF
v_call: TRBV7-2
j_call: TRBJ2-1

cdr3_aa: ASSLAGVGHTDTQY
v_call: TRBV7-2
j_call: TRBJ2-3

cdr3_aa: ASSQDLSGTQPQH
v_call: TRBV3-1/TRBV3-2
j_call: TRBJ1-5

cdr3_aa: ATRPSTNTGELF
v_call: TRBV24-1
j_call: TRBJ2-2

cdr3_aa: ASSHQPQH
v_call: TRBV6-6
j_call: TRBJ1-5

cdr3_aa: ASSARDNANTGELF
v_call: TRBV27
j_call: TRBJ2-2

cdr3_aa: ASRRAPGDNYGYT
v_call: TRBV2
j_call: TRBJ1-2

cdr3_aa: ASSLGSTDTQY
v_call: TRBV12-3/TRBV12-4
j_call: TRBJ2-3

cdr3_aa: ASSLDSNQPQH
v_call: TRBV6-5
j_call: TRBJ1-5

cdr3_aa: ASSRHTGLVTGELF
v_call: TRBV5-8
j_call: TRBJ2-2

cdr3_aa: ASRKGETQY
v_call: TRBV3-1/TRBV3-2
j_call: TRBJ2-5

cdr3_aa: ATPLRDRGPRSNQPQH
v_call: TRBV24-1
j_call: TRBJ1-5

cdr3_aa: ASSPSTGGNEKLF
v_call: TRBV19
j_call: TRBJ1-4

cdr3_aa: AISAASGGSTDTQY
v_call: TRBV10-3
j_call: TRBJ2-3

cdr3_aa: ASSLVLSSYNEQF
v_call: TRBV7-3
j_call: TRBJ2-1

cdr3_aa: ASRRRVGSNQPQH
v_call: TRBV2
j_call: TRBJ1-5

cdr3_aa: ASSLVTLDADAQY
v_call: TRBV7-6
j_call: TRBJ2-5

cdr3_aa: ASSLAPSHRPANYGYT
v_call: TRBV7-2
j_call: TRBJ1-2

cdr3_aa: ASSLGVASTDTQY
v_call: TRBV7-9
j_call: TRBJ2-3

cdr3_aa: ASSRGGEQF
v_call: TRBV12-3/TRBV12-4
j_call: TRBJ2-1

cdr3_aa: ASSLVSGGTETQY
v_call: TRBV7-9
j_call: TRBJ2-5

cdr3_aa: ASSQASSDTY
v_call: TRBV4-1
j_call: TRBJ1-1

cdr3_aa: ASSLTGNTEAF
v_call: TRBV7-3
j_call: TRBJ1-1

cdr3_aa: ASSDPMTGVFRETQY
v_call: TRBV6-1
j_call: TRBJ2-5

cdr3_aa: ASSYAGSGYT
v_call: TRBV5-1
j_call: TRBJ1-2

cdr3_aa: ASTPNTGELF
v_call: TRBV9
j_call: TRBJ2-2

cdr3_aa: ASSQFSGANTGELF
v_call: TRBV4-2
j_call: TRBJ2-2

cdr3_aa: ASRRPGNTIY
v_call: TRBV6-6
j_call: TRBJ1-3

cdr3_aa: ASSLRGGSETQY
v_call: TRBV13
j_call: TRBJ2-5

cdr3_aa: ASNVGETQY
v_call: TRBV5-1
j_call: TRBJ2-5

cdr3_aa: ASSSISGVSYEQF
v_call: TRBV11-2
j_call: TRBJ2-1

cdr3_aa: AWGQETQY
v_call: TRBV30
j_call: TRBJ2-5

cdr3_aa: ASSSSGAANEKLF
v_call: TRBV5-1
j_call: TRBJ1-4

cdr3_aa: ATSDFGGGSYNEQF
v_call: TRBV24-1
j_call: TRBJ2-1

cdr3_aa: ATAGPSGNTEAF
v_call: TRBV2
j_call: TRBJ1-1

cdr3_aa: ASGTGTFNGEAF
v_call: TRBV6-5
j_call: TRBJ1-1

cdr3_aa: ASSFSGASGNTIY
v_call: TRBV7-9
j_call: TRBJ1-3

cdr3_aa: ASSYSWQTEQF
v_call: TRBV6-2/TRBV6-3
j_call: TRBJ2-1

cdr3_aa: ASSLGRGLYEQY
v_call: TRBV5-5
j_call: TRBJ2-7

cdr3_aa: ASSLVPTGTNYGYT
v_call: TRBV4-1
j_call: TRBJ1-2

cdr3_aa: ASRQLGREQKL
v_call: TRBV27
j_call: TRBJ2-1

cdr3_aa: ASTTAGGTYEQY
v_call: TRBV5-1
j_call: TRBJ2-7

cdr3_aa: SVRTSGAYNEQF
v_call: TRBV29-1
j_call: TRBJ2-1

cdr3_aa: ASSFLGESEQY
v_call: TRBV6-2/TRBV6-3
j_call: TRBJ2-7

cdr3_aa: ASSSRDRVNTGELF
v_call: TRBV14
j_call: TRBJ2-2

cdr3_aa: ASSEAQRLASDTQY
v_call: TRBV6-1
j_call: TRBJ2-3